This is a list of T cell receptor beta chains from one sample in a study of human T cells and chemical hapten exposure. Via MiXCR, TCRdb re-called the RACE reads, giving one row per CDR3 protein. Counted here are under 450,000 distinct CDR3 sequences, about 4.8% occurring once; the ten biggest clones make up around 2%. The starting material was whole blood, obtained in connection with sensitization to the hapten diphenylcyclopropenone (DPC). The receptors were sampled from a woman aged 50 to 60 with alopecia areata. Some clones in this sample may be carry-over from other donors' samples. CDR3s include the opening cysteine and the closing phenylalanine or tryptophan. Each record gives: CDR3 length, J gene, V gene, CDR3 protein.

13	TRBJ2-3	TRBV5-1	CASSLVPVDTQYF
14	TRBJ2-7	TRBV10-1	CASLYRDLKYEQYF
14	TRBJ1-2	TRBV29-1	CSVTGTDLIYGYTF
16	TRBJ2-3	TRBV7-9	CASSLGHSRDTDTQYF
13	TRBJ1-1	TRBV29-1	CSVVARLSPEAFF
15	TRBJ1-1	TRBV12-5	CASGAGRVKDTEAFF
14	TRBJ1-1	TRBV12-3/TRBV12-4	CASEQTLGRDEAFF
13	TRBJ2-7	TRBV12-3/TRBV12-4	CASRETGSYEQYF
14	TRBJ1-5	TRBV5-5	CASSSKAQNQPQHF
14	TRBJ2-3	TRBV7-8	CASILGDGGDTQYF
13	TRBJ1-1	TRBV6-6	CASSSGRGFRAFF
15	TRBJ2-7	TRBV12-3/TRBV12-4	CASSSNSGGTYEQYF
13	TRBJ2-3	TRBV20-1	CSAPGLAMDTQYF
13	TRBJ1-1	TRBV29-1	CSVVPQVDTEAFF
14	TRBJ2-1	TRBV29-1	CSVRRPSSYNEQFF
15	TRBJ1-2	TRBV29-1	CSVEDWTLANYGYTF
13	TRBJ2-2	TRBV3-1	CATRTGHTGELFF
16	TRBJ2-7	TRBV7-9	CASRHGLAGEAGEQYF
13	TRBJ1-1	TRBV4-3	CASSIDSYTEAFF
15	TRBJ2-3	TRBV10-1	CASSYAGSSTDTQYF
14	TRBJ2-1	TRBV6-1	CASSVAGGRQEQFF
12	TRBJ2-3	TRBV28	CATRLAGRGQYF
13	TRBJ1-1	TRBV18	CASSPYDGGQAFF
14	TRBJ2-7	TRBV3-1	CASSPPGGHYEQYF
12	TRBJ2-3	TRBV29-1	CSVARGPDTQYF
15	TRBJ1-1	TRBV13	CASSPPTGTSAEAFF
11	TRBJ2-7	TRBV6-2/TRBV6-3	CASSYGGEQYF
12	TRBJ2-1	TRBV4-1	CASSQAVDEQFF
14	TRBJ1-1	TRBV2	CASRSMRGGTEAFF
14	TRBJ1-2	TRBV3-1	CASSQVGQHYGYTF
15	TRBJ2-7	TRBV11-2	CASSLAGGPAYEQYF
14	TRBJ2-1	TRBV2	CAGASSLSYNEQFF
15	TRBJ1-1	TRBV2	CASSAREIQNTEAFF
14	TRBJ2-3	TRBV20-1	CSARLPGGTDTQYF
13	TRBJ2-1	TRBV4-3	CASSRQRDRGLFF
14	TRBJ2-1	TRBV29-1	CSVAPDNLRDEQFF
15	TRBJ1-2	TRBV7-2	CASSLAPGGNYGYTF
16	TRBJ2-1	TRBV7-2	CASSLDRGSSYNEQFF
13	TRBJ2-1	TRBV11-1	CASSFRGGSEQFF
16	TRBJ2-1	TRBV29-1	CSVAGRKGPSYNEQFF
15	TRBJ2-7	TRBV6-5	CASSSRDISSYEQYF
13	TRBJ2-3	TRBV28	CASNGGITDTQYF
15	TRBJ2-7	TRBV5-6	CASSLGGTGLYEQYF
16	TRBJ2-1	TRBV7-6	CASSLYYSVSYNEQFF
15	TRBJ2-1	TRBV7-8	CASSQGLAGVHEQFF
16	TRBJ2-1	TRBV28	CASSSGAGAPYNEQFF
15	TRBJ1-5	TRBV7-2	CASSLVLQENQPQHF
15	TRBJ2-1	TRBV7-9	CASSLNQGARNEQFF
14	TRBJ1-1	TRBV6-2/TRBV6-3	CASSYQGSSTEAFF
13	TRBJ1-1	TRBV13	CASSSARTTEAFF
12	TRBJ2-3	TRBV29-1	CSVWTYTDTQYF
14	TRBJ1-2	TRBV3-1	CASSQDLRGNGYTF
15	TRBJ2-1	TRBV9	CASSVVGVSYNEQFF